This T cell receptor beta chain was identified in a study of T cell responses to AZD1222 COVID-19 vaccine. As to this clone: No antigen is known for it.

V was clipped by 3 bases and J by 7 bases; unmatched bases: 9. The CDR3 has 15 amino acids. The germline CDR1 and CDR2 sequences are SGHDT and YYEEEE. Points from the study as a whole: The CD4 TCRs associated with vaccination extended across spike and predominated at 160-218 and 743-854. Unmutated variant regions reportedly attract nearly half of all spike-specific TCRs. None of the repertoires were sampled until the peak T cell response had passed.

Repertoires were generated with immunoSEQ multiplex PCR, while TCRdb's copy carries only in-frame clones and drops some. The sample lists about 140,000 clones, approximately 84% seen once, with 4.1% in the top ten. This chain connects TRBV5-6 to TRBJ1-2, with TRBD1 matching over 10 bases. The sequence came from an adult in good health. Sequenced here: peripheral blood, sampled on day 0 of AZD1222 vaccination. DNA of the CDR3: TGTGCCAGCAGCTATAGGGACAGGGGCCTTGGTGGCTACACCTTC. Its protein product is CASSYRDRGLGGYTF.